The sequence of this T cell receptor beta chain was determined in a study of cytotoxic CD8 clonotypes in ibrutinib-treated CLL. The overall study: Under twelve relapsed/refractory, roughly 15 treatment-naive; around 18 IGHV unmutated.

Looked up from germline, CDR1 is MGHDK and CDR2 is SYGVNS. The CDR3 is 16 amino acids. Trimming removed 2 bases from V and 3 bases from J, with 16 bases in between. Depth targeted 1 in 200,000 to 1 in 1 million T cells, averaging around 10x coverage per clonotype. Clones were read by immunoSEQ multiplex PCR, and TCRdb kept only the in-frame ones, dropping some. The sample has a few hundred thousand clones, about three quarters seen once; the top ten hold 15% to 19%. The clonotype comes from a human donor with chronic lymphocytic leukemia. The chain uses TRBV25-1 and TRBJ1-1; D possibly corresponds to TRBD1 (5 bases). Material: PBMCs, obtained after 24 months of ibrutinib treatment. CDR3 region: CASSELEALGDTEAFF. The CDR3 DNA reads TGTGCCAGCAGTGAACTCGAGGCATTAGGGGACACTGAAGCTTTCTTT.